This is a list of T cell receptor beta chains from one sample in a study of OX40 agonist ivuxolimab in advanced cancers. Sequencing was performed with immunoSEQ multiplex PCR; in TCRdb, only in-frame clones are kept and a portion is missing. Of roughly 49,000 clones listed, 88% are singletons. The sequencing here drew on CD4+ or CD8+ T cells sorted from blood, taken in a trial of the OX40 agonist ivuxolimab. The receptors come from an adult with an advanced solid tumor such as melanoma, head and neck, liver or kidney cancer. The CDR3 runs from the conserved cysteine through the conserved F or W. D genes are given only for firm matches. Rows may omit the clone size; those that give it use once, few, many or a size class.

>TRBJ1-2|TRBV27|15|-|-
TGTGCCAGCAGTTCTCAGGGAAGCTCTGGGTCTGGCTACACCTTC
CASSSQGSSGSGYTF
>TRBJ2-7|TRBV6-5|16|-|-
TGTGCCAGCAGTTACTCGGTTCGGGGCTGGAGCTACGAGCAGTACTTC
CASSYSVRGWSYEQYF
>TRBJ2-7|TRBV28|14|-|-
TGTGCCAGCAGTTTAAAGGGCCTGACCTACGAGCAGTACTTC
CASSLKGLTYEQYF
>TRBJ1-6|TRBV7-9|16|-|-
TGTGCCAGCAGCTTGGGGTCCTGGACGGGGAATTCACCCCTCCACTTT
CASSLGSWTGNSPLHF
>TRBJ1-3|TRBV14|15|TRBD1|-
TGTGCCAGCAGCCCGGGACAGGTGAGTGGAAACACCATATATTTT
CASSPGQVSGNTIYF
>TRBJ2-2|TRBV21-1|17|-|-
TGTGCCAGCAGCAAAAATAGGCAGCTACCGAACACCGGGGAGCTGTTTTTT
CASSKNRQLPNTGELFF
>TRBJ2-5|TRBV7-9|14|-|-
TGTGCCAGCAGCCCTCAGGGAAACGAGGAGACCCAGTACTTC
CASSPQGNEETQYF
>TRBJ2-1|TRBV5-1|14|TRBD1|once
TGCGCCAGCAGCTACAGGGGGGAGCAGGATGAGCAGTTCTTC
CASSYRGEQDEQFF
>TRBJ1-2|TRBV28|15|-|-
TGTGCCAGCAGTCCGCCAGGGGCTCTGGACTATGGCTACACCTTC
CASSPPGALDYGYTF
>TRBJ2-7|TRBV7-2|11|-|medium-sized
TGTGCCAGCAGCTTGTCCTACGAGCAGTACTTC
CASSLSYEQYF
>TRBJ1-4|TRBV4-3|16|TRBD1|-
TGCGCCAGCAGCCAGGGGGGAGGGGGCCCGGGTGAAAAACTGTTTTTT
CASSQGGGGPGEKLFF
>TRBJ2-7|TRBV1|12|-|once
TGCACCAGGGGACAGGGTAGCGACGAGCAGTACTTC
CTRGQGSDEQYF
>TRBJ2-7|TRBV6-1|14|-|-
TGTGCCAATCGAGGACACTCCGGCCCCTACGAGCAGTACTTC
CANRGHSGPYEQYF
>TRBJ2-5|TRBV7-9|15|-|-
TGTGCCAGCAGCTTAGGTGGGGCTCAGCAAGAGACCCAGTACTTC
CASSLGGAQQETQYF
>TRBJ1-3|TRBV5-1|15|TRBD1|-
TGCGCCAGCAGCGTCGACAGGGGGCTCGGAAACACCATATATTTT
CASSVDRGLGNTIYF
>TRBJ2-3|TRBV11-3|14|TRBD2|-
TGTGCCAGCAGCTCGGAGAGCGGGGAGGATACGCAGTATTTT
CASSSESGEDTQYF
>TRBJ2-4|TRBV21-1|13|-|-
TGTGCCAGCAGGGGCGGCGGAAAAAACATTCAGTACTTC
CASRGGGKNIQYF
>TRBJ1-2|TRBV25-1|14|-|-
TGTGCCAGCAGTGGATTCTCAGAGTCGCGGGGCTACACCTTC
CASSGFSESRGYTF
>TRBJ2-7|TRBV5-1|17|TRBD2|-
TGCGCCAGCAGCTTGGCCATGGGAGCGGGAGTTCCCTACGAGCAGTACTTC
CASSLAMGAGVPYEQYF
>TRBJ1-4|TRBV5-1|14|-|-
TGCGCCAGCAGTCCAGGGTCCACTAATGAAAAACTGTTTTTT
CASSPGSTNEKLFF
>TRBJ1-5|TRBV28|15|-|-
TGTGCCAGCAGTTTAAGGGGGGCGTATAATCAGCCCCAGCATTTT
CASSLRGAYNQPQHF
>TRBJ2-3|TRBV2|15|TRBD2|-
TGTGCCAGCAGTGAAACCGGGGGGGCCTCAGATACGCAGTATTTT
CASSETGGASDTQYF
>TRBJ1-1|TRBV5-5|15|-|once
TGTGCCAGCAGCCGGGTTTTGTGGCTAAACACTGAAGCTTTCTTT
CASSRVLWLNTEAFF
>TRBJ2-7|TRBV7-2|13|TRBD1|-
TGTGCCAGCAGCTCCTATACAGGGGACGAGCAGTACTTC
CASSSYTGDEQYF
>TRBJ2-2|TRBV7-9|15|-|-
TGTGCCAGCAGAATCCTGGGGGCGCGGACCGGGGAGCTGTTTTTT
CASRILGARTGELFF
>TRBJ1-1|TRBV27|15|TRBD1|-
TGTGCCAGCAGGCAACCGGGACAGGGGGCCCCTGAAGCTTTCTTT
CASRQPGQGAPEAFF